Below are 4 T cell receptor beta chains sequenced from a single sample in a study of CD8 T cells in ankylosing spondylitis. Study outcomes and limitations: One TCR beta motif, made up of several highly homologous variants, appeared characteristic of ankylosing spondylitis blood.

These receptors are not linked to any known antigen. A single record per CDR3 protein comes from TCRdb applying MiXCR to the 5' RACE reads. The data hold approximately 500,000 distinct CDR3 sequences, with 9.5% to 15% observed a single time. Source material: blood, either unsorted or a sorted T cell fraction (not recorded which). The receptor set was obtained from a male donor with ankylosing spondylitis.

This clonotype was seen more than once but under ten times. The chain links TRBV20-1 to TRBJ2-3; tentatively, D is TRBD1 (5 bases). With 5 bases removed from V and 3 bases from J, the gap between germline ends came to 15 bases. The CDR3 covers 14 residues. Germline CDR1 DFQATT, CDR2 SNEGSKA (reference sequence). The chain's CDR3 is CSAVVRAGTDTQYF. The CDR3 DNA follows: TGCAGTGCTGTGGTCAGGGCAGGAACAGATACGCAGTATTTT.

This clonotype turned up a few times. The CDR3 reads CAIRGGAQNIQYF. Here the CDR3 DNA reads TGTGCCATCAGGGGGGGAGCTCAGAACATTCAGTACTTC. The chain couples TRBV10-3 to TRBJ2-4, with a weak D call TRBD2 (6 bases). Germline V gene data show CDR1 as ENHRY and CDR2 as SYGVKD. The CDR3 loop spans 13 amino acids. V lost 6 bases and J lost 7, with 13 bases in between.

This clonotype was recorded at least ten times. The rearrangement uses TRBV12-3 or TRBV12-4 and TRBJ2-5; maybe TRBD1 (6 bases). V was pared by 6 bases and J by 1 base, with 9 bases between. The CDR3 has 13 residues. For the CDR3, the DNA is TGTGCCAGCAGCCGACAGGCCCAAGAGACCCAGTACTTC. Residues: CASSRQAQETQYF.

At least ten counts were recorded for this clonotype. The rearrangement joins TRBV10-3 to TRBJ2-4; D is ambiguous. CDR1 and CDR2 from the germline V gene are ENHRY and SYGVKD. The CDR3 runs to 14 residues. V dropped 0 bases and J dropped 0 bases, with 3 bases sitting between them. CDR3 region: CAISESRAKNIQYF. The CDR3 DNA sequence: TGTGCCATCAGTGAGTCCCGAGCCAAAAACATTCAGTACTTC.